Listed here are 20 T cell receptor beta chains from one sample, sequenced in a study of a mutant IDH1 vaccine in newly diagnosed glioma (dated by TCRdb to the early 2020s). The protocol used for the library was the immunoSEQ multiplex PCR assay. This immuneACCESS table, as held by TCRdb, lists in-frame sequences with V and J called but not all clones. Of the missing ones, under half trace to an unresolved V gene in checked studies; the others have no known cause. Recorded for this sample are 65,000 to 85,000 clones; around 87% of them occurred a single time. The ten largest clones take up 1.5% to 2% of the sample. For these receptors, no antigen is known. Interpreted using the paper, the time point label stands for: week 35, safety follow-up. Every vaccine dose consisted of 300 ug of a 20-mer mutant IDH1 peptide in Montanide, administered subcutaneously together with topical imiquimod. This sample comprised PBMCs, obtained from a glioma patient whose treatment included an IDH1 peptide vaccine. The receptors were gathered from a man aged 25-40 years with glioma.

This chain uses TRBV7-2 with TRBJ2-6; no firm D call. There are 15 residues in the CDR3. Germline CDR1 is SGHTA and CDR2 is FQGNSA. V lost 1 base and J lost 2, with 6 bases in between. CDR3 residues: CASSLVGAGANVLTF. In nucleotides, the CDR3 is TGTGCCAGCAGCTTAGTTGGGGCTGGGGCCAACGTCCTGACTTTC.

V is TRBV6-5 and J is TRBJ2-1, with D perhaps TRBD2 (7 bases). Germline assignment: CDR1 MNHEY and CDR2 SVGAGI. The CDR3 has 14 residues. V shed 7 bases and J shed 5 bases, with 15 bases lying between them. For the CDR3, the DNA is TGTGCCAGCACCACTCGAGGGGGGGACAATGAGCAGTTCTTC. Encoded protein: CASTTRGGDNEQFF.

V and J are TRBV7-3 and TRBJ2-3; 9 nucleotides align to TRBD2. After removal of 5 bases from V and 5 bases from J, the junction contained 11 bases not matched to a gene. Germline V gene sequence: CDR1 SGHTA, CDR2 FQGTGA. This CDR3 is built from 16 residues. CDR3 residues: CASSPVGRGGQDTQYF. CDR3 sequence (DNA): TGTGCCAGCAGCCCAGTGGGGCGGGGGGGACAAGATACGCAGTATTTT. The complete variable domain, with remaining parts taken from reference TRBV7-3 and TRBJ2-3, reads GAGVSQTPSNKVTEKGKYVELRCDPISGHTALYWYRQSLGQGPEFLIYFQGTGAADDSGLPNDRFFAVRPEGSVSTLKIQRTERGDSAVYLCASSPVGRGGQDTQYFGPGTRLTVL.

CDR3 amino acids: CASSRHGLSSYEQYF. CDR3 in DNA: TGTGCCAGCAGCCGACACGGTCTAAGCTCCTACGAGCAGTACTTC. The chain joins TRBV5-5 to TRBJ2-7; no definite D call. V lost 4 bases and J 0 bases, leaving 14 bases between the germline ends. This CDR3 comprises 15 residues. Looked up from germline, CDR1 is SGHKS and CDR2 is YYEKEE (reference sequence).

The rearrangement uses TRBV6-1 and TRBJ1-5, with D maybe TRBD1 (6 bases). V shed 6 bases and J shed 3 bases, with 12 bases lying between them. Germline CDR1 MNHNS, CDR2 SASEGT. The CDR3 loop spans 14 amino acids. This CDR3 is CASSSTGPNQPQHF. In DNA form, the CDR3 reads TGTGCCAGCAGCAGTACAGGGCCCAATCAGCCCCAGCATTTT.

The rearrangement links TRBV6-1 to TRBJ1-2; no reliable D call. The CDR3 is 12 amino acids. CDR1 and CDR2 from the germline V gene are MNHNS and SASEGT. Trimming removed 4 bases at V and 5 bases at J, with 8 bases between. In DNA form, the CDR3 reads TGTGCCAGCAGTGGACGGTTATATGGCTACACCTTC. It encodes CASSGRLYGYTF.

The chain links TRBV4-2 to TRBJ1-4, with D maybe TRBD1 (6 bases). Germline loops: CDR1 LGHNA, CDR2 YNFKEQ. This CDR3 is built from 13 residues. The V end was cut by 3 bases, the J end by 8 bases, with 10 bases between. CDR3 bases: TGTGCCAGCAGCCAGTGGACAGCCGAAAAACTGTTTTTT. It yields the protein CASSQWTAEKLFF.

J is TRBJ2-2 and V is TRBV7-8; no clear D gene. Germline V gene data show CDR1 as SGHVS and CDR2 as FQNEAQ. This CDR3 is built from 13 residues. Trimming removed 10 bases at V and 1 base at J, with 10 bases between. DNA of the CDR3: TGTGCCACCTTCTTACTGAACACCGGGGAGCTGTTTTTT. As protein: CATFLLNTGELFF.

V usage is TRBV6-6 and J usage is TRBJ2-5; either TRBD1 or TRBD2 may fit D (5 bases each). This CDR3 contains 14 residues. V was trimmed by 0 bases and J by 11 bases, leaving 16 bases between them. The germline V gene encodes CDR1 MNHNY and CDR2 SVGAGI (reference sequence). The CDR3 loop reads CASSYSDSRGKQYF. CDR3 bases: TGTGCCAGCAGTTACTCCGACAGTCGAGGGAAGCAGTACTTC.

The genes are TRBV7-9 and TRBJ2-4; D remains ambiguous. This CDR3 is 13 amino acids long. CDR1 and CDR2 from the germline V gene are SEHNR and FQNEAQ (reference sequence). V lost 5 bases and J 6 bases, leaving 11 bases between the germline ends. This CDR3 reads CASSPPPGNIQYF. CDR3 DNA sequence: TGTGCCAGCAGCCCCCCCCCGGGAAACATTCAGTACTTC.

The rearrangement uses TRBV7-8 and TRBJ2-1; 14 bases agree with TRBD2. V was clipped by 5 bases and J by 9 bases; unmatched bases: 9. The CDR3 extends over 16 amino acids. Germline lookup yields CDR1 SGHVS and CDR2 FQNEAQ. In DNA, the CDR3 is TGTGCCAGCAGCGACAGGGCCGGACTAGCGGGAGGTGAGCAGTTCTTC. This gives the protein CASSDRAGLAGGEQFF. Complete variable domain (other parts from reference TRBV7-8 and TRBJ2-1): GAGVSQSPRYKVAKRGQDVALRCDPISGHVSLFWYQQALGQGPEFLTYFQNEAQLDKSGLPSDRFFAERPEGSVSTLKIQRTQQEDSAVYLCASSDRAGLAGGEQFFGPGTRLTVL.

The CDR3 protein is CASSSAPNTGELFF. The CDR3 nucleotides are TGTGCCAGCAGCTCTGCCCCGAACACCGGGGAGCTGTTTTTT. The rearrangement links TRBV7-9 to TRBJ2-2, with D unresolved. CDR1 SEHNR and CDR2 FQNEAQ come from the germline V gene (reference sequence). This CDR3 contains 14 residues. The V end was cut by 4 bases, the J end by 0 bases, with 6 bases between.

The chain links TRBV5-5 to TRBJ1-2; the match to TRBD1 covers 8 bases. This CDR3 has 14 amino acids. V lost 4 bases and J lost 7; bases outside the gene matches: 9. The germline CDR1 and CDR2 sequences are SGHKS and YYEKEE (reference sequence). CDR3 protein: CASSPRTGFGGYTF. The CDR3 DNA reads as TGTGCCAGCAGCCCTCGGACAGGGTTCGGTGGCTACACCTTC.

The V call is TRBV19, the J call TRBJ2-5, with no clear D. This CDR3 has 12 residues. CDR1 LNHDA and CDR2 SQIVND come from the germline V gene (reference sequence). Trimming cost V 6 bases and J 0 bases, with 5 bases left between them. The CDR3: CASSRNQETQYF. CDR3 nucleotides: TGTGCCAGTAGCCGAAACCAAGAGACCCAGTACTTC.

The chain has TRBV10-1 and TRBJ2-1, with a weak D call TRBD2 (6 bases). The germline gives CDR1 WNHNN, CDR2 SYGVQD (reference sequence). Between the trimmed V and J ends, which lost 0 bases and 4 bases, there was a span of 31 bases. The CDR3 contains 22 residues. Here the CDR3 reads CASSESRERNTSASLGYNEQFF. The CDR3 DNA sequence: TGCGCCAGCAGTGAGTCCCGGGAGCGGAACACTTCAGCTTCTCTCGGTTACAATGAGCAGTTCTTC.

The CDR3 here is CATSREGESSYEQYF. In DNA, the CDR3 is TGTGCCACCAGCAGAGAGGGGGAGTCCTCCTACGAGCAGTACTTC. V is TRBV15 and J is TRBJ2-7; TRBD1 or TRBD2 may be the D gene (5 bases each). The CDR3 runs to 15 residues. With 0 bases removed from V and 0 bases from J, the gap between germline ends came to 9 bases. Germline V CDR1 and CDR2: LNHNV, YYDKDF (reference sequence). Combining the CDR3 with reference TRBV15 and TRBJ2-7 gives the whole variable domain DAMVIQNPRYQVTQFGKPVTLSCSQTLNHNVMYWYQQKSSQAPKLLFHYYDKDFNNEADTPDNFQSRRPNTSFCFLDIRSPGLGDTAMYLCATSREGESSYEQYFGPGTRLTVT.

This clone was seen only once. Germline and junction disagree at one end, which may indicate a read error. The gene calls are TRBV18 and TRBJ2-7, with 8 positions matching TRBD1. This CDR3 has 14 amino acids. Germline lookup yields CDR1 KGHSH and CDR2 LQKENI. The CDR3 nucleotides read TGTGCCAGCTCACCACCGCGACAGGGGTCGCGTTTGCACTTC. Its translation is CASSPPRQGSRLHF.

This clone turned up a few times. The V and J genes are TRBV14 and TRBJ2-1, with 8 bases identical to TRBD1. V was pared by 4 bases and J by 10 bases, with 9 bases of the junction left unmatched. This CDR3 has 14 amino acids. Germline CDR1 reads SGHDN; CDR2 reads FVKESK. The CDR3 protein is CASSLIRQGNEQFF. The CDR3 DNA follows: TGTGCCAGCAGCCTAATTCGACAGGGGAACGAGCAGTTCTTC. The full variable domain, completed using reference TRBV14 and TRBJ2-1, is EAGVTQFPSHSVIEKGQTVTLRCDPISGHDNLYWYRRVMGKEIKFLLHFVKESKQDESGMPNNRFLAERTGGTYSTLKVQPAELEDSGVYFCASSLIRQGNEQFFGPGTRLTVL.

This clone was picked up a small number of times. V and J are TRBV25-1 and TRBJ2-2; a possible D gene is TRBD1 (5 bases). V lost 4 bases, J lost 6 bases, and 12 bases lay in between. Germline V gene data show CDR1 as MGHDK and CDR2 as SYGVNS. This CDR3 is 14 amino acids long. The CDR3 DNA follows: TGTGCCAGCAGTGGGCAGGGAAGACCCGGGGAGCTGTTTTTT. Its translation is CASSGQGRPGELFF.

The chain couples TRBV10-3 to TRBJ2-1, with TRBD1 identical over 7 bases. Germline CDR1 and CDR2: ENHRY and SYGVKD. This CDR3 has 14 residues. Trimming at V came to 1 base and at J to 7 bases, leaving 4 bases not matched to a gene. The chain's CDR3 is CAISELEQGNEQFF. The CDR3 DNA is TGTGCCATCAGTGAGTTAGAACAGGGGAATGAGCAGTTCTTC.